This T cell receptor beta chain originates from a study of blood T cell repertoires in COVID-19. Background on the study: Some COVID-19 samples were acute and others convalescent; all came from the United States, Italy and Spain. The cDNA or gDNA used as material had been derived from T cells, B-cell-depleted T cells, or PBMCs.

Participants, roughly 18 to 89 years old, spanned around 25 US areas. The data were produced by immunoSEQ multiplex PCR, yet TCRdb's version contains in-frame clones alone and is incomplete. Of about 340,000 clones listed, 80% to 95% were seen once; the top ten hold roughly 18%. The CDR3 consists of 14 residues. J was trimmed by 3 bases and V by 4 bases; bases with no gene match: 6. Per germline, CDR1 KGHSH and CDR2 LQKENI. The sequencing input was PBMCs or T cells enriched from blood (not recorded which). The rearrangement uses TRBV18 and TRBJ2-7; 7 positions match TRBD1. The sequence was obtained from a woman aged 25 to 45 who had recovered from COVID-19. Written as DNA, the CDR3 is TGTGCCAGCTCACTCGAACGACAGGGCTACGAGCAGTACTTC. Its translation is CASSLERQGYEQYF.